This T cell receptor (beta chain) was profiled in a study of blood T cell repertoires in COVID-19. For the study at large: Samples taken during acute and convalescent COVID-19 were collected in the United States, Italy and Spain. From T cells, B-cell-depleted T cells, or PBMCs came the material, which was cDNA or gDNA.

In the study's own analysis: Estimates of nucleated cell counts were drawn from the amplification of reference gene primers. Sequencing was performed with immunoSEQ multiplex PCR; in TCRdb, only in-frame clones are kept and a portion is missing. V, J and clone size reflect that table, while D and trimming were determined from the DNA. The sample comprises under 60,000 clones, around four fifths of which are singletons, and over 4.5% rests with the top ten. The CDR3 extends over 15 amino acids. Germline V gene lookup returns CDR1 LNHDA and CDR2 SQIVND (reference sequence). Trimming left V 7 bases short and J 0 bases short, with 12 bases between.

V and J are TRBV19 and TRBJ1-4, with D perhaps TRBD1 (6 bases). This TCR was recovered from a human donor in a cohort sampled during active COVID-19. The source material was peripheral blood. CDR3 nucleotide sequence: TGTGCCAGTACGAGGACAGCTGCAACTAATGAAAAACTGTTTTTT. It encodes CASTRTAATNEKLFF.